This TCR beta chain was recorded in a study of response to subunit inactivated influenza vaccine. Broader study findings: T cells newly recruited by each seasonal influenza vaccination are few, the authors suggested.

TCRdb itself ran the RT-PCR reads through MiXCR, one entry per CDR3 protein. The repertoire holds hundreds of thousands of distinct CDR3 sequences, with 10% to 15% as singletons. This clonotype showed up many times. The target antigen is unknown. This material consisted of PBMCs from blood, taken on the day of vaccination. The sequence was obtained from a man aged 50-60 years who received an inactivated influenza vaccine.

This chain's CDR3 is CASSASGATTDTQYF. In DNA form, the CDR3 reads TGCGCCAGCAGCGCTAGCGGGGCGACCACAGATACGCAGTATTTT. The chain links TRBV5-1 to TRBJ2-3; 9 bases agree with TRBD2. V lost 4 bases and J lost 2; bases outside the gene matches: 5. The CDR3 runs 15 residues. Germline CDR1 reads SGHRS; CDR2 reads YFSETQ.